This TCR beta chain was recovered during a study of regulatory T cells in long-lasting Graves disease. Construction of TCR beta libraries relied on iRepertoire HTBI primers and on Arm-PCR targeting CDR3 regions. TCRdb independently ran MiXCR on the multiplex PCR reads; one entry per CDR3 protein. The data contain almost 350,000 distinct CDR3 sequences, around 20% of them singletons. Germline CDR1 reads SEHNR; CDR2 reads FQNEAQ (reference sequence). The CDR3 extends over 15 amino acids. Trimming left V 0 bases short and J 5 bases short, with 13 bases between. Time point denoted: persistent/refractory GD, antithyroid drugs over 5 years with positive TRAb. There was RNA extracted from PBMCs, and the TCR library was made from it. This clonotype was seen a few times.

The sample consisted of peripheral blood mononuclear cells (PBMCs), taken when the disease was refractory, from a patient treated with antithyroid drugs. This TCR derives from a female donor with Graves disease. The chain combines TRBV7-9 with TRBJ2-5, with a tentative D call TRBD2 (7 bases). As DNA, the CDR3 is TGTGCCAGCAGCTTAGCGGGGGGGCCTTTTGAGACCCAGTACTTC. Translation gives CASSLAGGPFETQYF.